In its sample, the clone carrying this TCR beta chain was seen once. No antigen is known for it. The data belong to a study of cytomegalovirus exposure and HLA in healthy donors. Overall study results and limits: Previously analyzed data showed that most TCR beta V segments were productive at a frequency of about 90% or about 30%.

Trimming stripped 3 bases from V and 1 base from J, with 7 bases between. CDR1 and CDR2 from the germline V gene are MNHEY and SVGAGI. The CDR3 contains 14 residues. Primers for the PCR totalled 60 Vbeta and 13 Jbeta. The table came from immunoSEQ multiplex PCR; TCRdb's copy has only in-frame clones and leaves some out. The sample includes around 130,000 clones, approximately 66% seen only once; the top ten take about 8.1%. The sequencing input was PBMCs. The TCR originated in a woman in her forties in good health and CMV-seropositive. The rearrangement joins TRBV6-5 to TRBJ1-3, with D hard to call. In nucleotides, the CDR3 is TGTGCCAGCAGTTATGCCGGTTCTGGAAACACCATATATTTT. Protein product: CASSYAGSGNTIYF.